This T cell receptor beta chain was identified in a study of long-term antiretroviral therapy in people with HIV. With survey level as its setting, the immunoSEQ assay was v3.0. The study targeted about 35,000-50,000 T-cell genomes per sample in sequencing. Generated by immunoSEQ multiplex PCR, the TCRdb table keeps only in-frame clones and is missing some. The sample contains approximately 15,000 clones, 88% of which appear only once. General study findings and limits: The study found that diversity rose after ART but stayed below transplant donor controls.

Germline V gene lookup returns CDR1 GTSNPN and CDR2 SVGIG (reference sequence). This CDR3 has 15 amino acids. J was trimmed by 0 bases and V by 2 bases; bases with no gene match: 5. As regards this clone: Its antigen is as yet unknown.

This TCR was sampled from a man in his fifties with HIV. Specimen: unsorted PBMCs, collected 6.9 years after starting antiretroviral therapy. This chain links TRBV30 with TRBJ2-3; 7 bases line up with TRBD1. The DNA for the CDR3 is TGTGCCTGGAGTCCTCCGGGACAGAGCACAGATACGCAGTATTTT. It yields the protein CAWSPPGQSTDTQYF.